One sample yielded the 29 T cell receptor beta chains listed below, sequenced in a study of spatial heterogeneity in lung cancer. Described time point: blood at routine non-recurrence follow-up after resection. Unsorted whole RNA samples from tumor, nontumor lung or frozen PBMC were sequenced. MiXCR was run by TCRdb on the 5' RACE reads, yielding one entry per CDR3 protein. Among some 120,000 distinct CDR3 sequences listed, approximately 12% were seen once. The specimen was PBMCs, collected at follow-up. These receptors originate from a male donor with early-stage non-small cell lung cancer.

The V call is TRBV6-1, the J call TRBJ1-5; D gene unclear. There are 14 residues in the CDR3. V gave up 3 bases and J gave up 5 bases, with 11 bases separating them. Per germline, CDR1 MNHNS and CDR2 SASEGT. CDR3 protein: CASSERQPYQPQHF. CDR3 bases: TGTGCCAGCAGTGAGAGGCAGCCATATCAGCCCCAGCATTTT.

Only a few counts were recorded for this clonotype. This rearrangement joins TRBV5-1 to TRBJ2-3; no clear D gene. The CDR3 contains 15 residues. Trimming took 2 bases from V and 2 from J, leaving 12 bases between them. In germline, CDR1 is SGHRS, CDR2 YFSETQ. The CDR3 spells CASSFKGSNTDTQYF. CDR3 coding DNA: TGCGCCAGCAGCTTTAAGGGTAGCAACACAGATACGCAGTATTTT.

A few counts support this clonotype. This chain connects TRBV10-3 to TRBJ2-7, with TRBD2 matching 8 bases. The germline CDR1 and CDR2 sequences are ENHRY and SYGVKD. The CDR3 runs 13 residues. Trimming removed 5 bases from V and 0 bases from J; junction bases left unmatched: 0. The CDR3 reads CAISSGSSYEQYF. The CDR3 DNA reads as TGTGCCATCAGTAGCGGGAGCTCCTACGAGCAGTACTTC.

The V and J genes are TRBV18 and TRBJ1-1, with D possibly TRBD1 on 6 matching bases. CDR1 KGHSH and CDR2 LQKENI come from the germline V gene. The ends were cut back, 3 bases at V and 3 bases at J, with 14 bases in the middle. This CDR3 region has 15 residues. CDR3 DNA sequence: TGTGCCAGCTCACCTCTTCGGGGGGCTGACACTGAAGCTTTCTTT. Its protein is CASSPLRGADTEAFF. Variable domain in full (rest from reference TRBV18 and TRBJ1-1): NAGVMQNPRHLVRRRGQEARLRCSPMKGHSHVYWYRQLPEEGLKFMVYLQKENIIDESGMPKERFSAEFPKEGPSILRIQQVVRGDSAAYFCASSPLRGADTEAFFGQGTRLTVV.

The chain uses TRBV4-2 and TRBJ2-7; no clear D. V was trimmed by 3 bases and J by 7 bases, leaving 16 bases between them. The germline V gene has CDR1 LGHNA and CDR2 YNFKEQ. The CDR3 is 14 amino acids. CDR3 amino acids: CASSQSNQMGEQYF. The CDR3 region has the DNA TGTGCCAGCAGCCAGAGCAATCAAATGGGGGAGCAGTACTTC.

This clonotype was detected ten times or more. This chain links TRBV6-5 with TRBJ1-2; D is unclear. The germline gives CDR1 MNHEY, CDR2 SVGAGI. CDR3 size: 14 residues. Trimming left V 5 bases short and J 5 bases short, with 15 bases between. Written as DNA, the CDR3 is TGTGCCAGCAGTCGAGAGACACCCTCTTATGGCTACACCTTC. Translation gives CASSRETPSYGYTF.

This clonotype appeared many times. The chain carries TRBV27 and TRBJ1-1; a weak D match, TRBD1 (6 bases). Germline V CDR1 and CDR2: MNHEY, SMNVEV (reference sequence). The V end lost 4 bases, the J end lost 4 bases, and 7 bases lay between the germline ends. The CDR3 is made up of 12 amino acids. DNA for the CDR3: TGTGCCAGCAGTTCGACAGGCACTGAAGCTTTCTTT. Residues: CASSSTGTEAFF.

A note on this clonotype: This may stem from a read error, because a much larger clone lies one nucleotide away. The rearrangement links TRBV4-1 to TRBJ1-6; tentative D call: TRBD1 (5 bases). Trimming took off 1 base at V and 10 bases at J, with 14 bases between the two ends. Looked up from germline, CDR1 is MGHRA and CDR2 is YSYEKL. This CDR3 has 15 residues. Written as DNA, the CDR3 is TGCGCCAGCAGCCAAGTTTTACAGGCGGGCTCACCCCTCCACTTT. Its protein is CASSQVLQAGSPLHF.

This clonotype was recorded many times. The rearrangement joins TRBV10-3 to TRBJ1-1; D remains ambiguous. The CDR3 contains 11 residues. V was cut by 3 bases and J by 10 bases, with 9 bases left in between. CDR1 and CDR2 from the germline V gene are ENHRY and SYGVKD. The CDR3 DNA sequence: TGTGCCATCAGTGACGGGAACCCAGCTTTCTTT. Its translation: CAISDGNPAFF.

This sequence joins TRBV5-1 and TRBJ1-1, with 7 bases fitting TRBD1. The CDR3 sequence is 16 residues long. V dropped 3 bases and J dropped 1; count of bases not matched to a gene: 9. Germline lookup yields CDR1 SGHRS and CDR2 YFSETQ. The CDR3 spells CASSWTRQGRNTEAFF. The CDR3 nucleotides are TGCGCCAGCAGCTGGACTCGACAGGGAAGGAACACTGAAGCTTTCTTT. The full variable domain, completed using reference TRBV5-1 and TRBJ1-1, is KAGVTQTPRYLIKTRGQQVTLSCSPISGHRSVSWYQQTPGQGLQFLFEYFSETQRNKGNFPGRFSGRQFSNSRSEMNVSTLELGDSALYLCASSWTRQGRNTEAFFGQGTRLTVV.

A note on this clonotype: One base away lies a much larger clone, so this may be a sequencing read error. No conserved phenylalanine or tryptophan is present at the end of the CDR3, so a read error is the likely explanation. The chain is built from TRBV6-5 and TRBJ2-5; 8 nucleotides match TRBD1. This CDR3 is built from 15 residues. The V gene end was trimmed by 5 bases and the J gene end by 4 bases; junction bases not matched to a gene: 9. CDR1 MNHEY and CDR2 SVGAGI come from the germline V gene. CDR3 nucleotide sequence: TGTGCCAGCAGTATCCTACAGGGGGAAGGAGAGACCCAGTACCTC. Amino acids: CASSILQGEGETQYL.

This clonotype was counted only a few times. The chain links TRBV7-9 to TRBJ1-4; D perhaps matches TRBD1 (5 bases). The V end lost 3 bases, the J end lost 4 bases, and 6 bases lay between the germline ends. This CDR3 region has 13 residues. CDR1 is SEHNR and CDR2 is FQNEAQ in the germline V gene (reference sequence). The CDR3 loop reads CASSLGHNEKLFF. The CDR3 bases are TGTGCCAGCAGCTTGGGGCATAATGAAAAACTGTTTTTT.

The chain carries TRBV10-3 and TRBJ2-7; no reliable D call. Trimming left V 3 bases short and J 3 bases short, with 3 bases between. The CDR3 covers 11 residues. Germline CDR1 is ENHRY and CDR2 is SYGVKD. The CDR3 DNA reads as TGTGCCATCAGTGAACTCTACGAGCAGTACTTC. Translating it yields CAISELYEQYF.

Many counts were recorded for this clonotype. The chain couples TRBV29-1 to TRBJ2-3; D gene unclear. Looked up from germline, CDR1 is SQVTM and CDR2 is ANQGSEA. CDR3 length: 13 residues. Trimming shortened V by 3 bases and J by 4 bases, and 11 bases separated the two germline ends. CDR3 in amino acids: CSVDARTADTQYF. The CDR3 DNA reads TGCAGCGTTGACGCAAGGACCGCAGATACGCAGTATTTT.

The chain recombines TRBV12-3 or TRBV12-4 with TRBJ2-3, with a tentative D call TRBD2 (7 bases). The CDR3 consists of 15 residues. Trimming took off 3 bases at V and 0 bases at J, with 10 bases between the two ends. CDR3 nucleotides: TGTGCCAGCAGTTTTTGGGGGGGCAGCACAGATACGCAGTATTTT. It yields the protein CASSFWGGSTDTQYF.

The V and J genes are TRBV7-9 and TRBJ2-5; perhaps TRBD1 as D (6 bases). This CDR3 has 15 amino acids. V lost 4 bases and J 3 bases, leaving 15 bases between the germline ends. CDR1 and CDR2 (germline): SEHNR, FQNEAQ (reference sequence). The CDR3 protein is CASSYRVSPEETQYF. In nucleotides, the CDR3 is TGTGCCAGCAGCTACAGGGTTTCGCCCGAAGAGACCCAGTACTTC.

The chain links TRBV2 to TRBJ2-3, with TRBD2 matching 16 bases. V was pared by 4 bases and J by 3 bases, with 4 bases of the junction left unmatched. The CDR3 has 17 residues. Germline V gene lookup returns CDR1 SNHLY and CDR2 FYNNEI. The CDR3 region is CASSVGTSGGATDTQYF. The DNA of the CDR3 is TGTGCCAGCAGTGTCGGGACTAGCGGGGGGGCTACAGATACGCAGTATTTT.

Many counts were recorded for this clonotype. The rearrangement links TRBV7-2 to TRBJ1-5, with 11 bases that match TRBD1. The J segment lost 5 bases and the V segment lost 11 bases, leaving 20 bases of the junction unmatched. Germline values: CDR1 SGHTA, CDR2 FQGNSA. This CDR3 region has 18 residues. CDR3 nucleotides: TGTGCCTATTTTTACTGCGGACAGGGGGCTAATGAGGATCAGCCCCAGCATTTT. Protein product: CAYFYCGQGANEDQPQHF.

This clonotype was counted many times. The J gene is TRBJ1-5, the V gene TRBV20-1, with no clear D. The V end lost 6 bases, the J end lost 6 bases, and 6 bases lay between the germline ends. CDR3 size: 10 residues. The germline gives CDR1 DFQATT, CDR2 SNEGSKA (reference sequence). The DNA of the CDR3 is TGCAGTGCCGACCTTCAGCCCCAGCATTTT. This translates into CSADLQPQHF.

The sample holds many counts of this clonotype. V is TRBV7-9 and J is TRBJ2-5; 8 nucleotides line up with TRBD1. V lost 2 bases, J lost 2 bases, and 13 bases stayed unmatched. Germline CDR1 reads SEHNR; CDR2 reads FQNEAQ (reference sequence). This CDR3 comprises 18 residues. The CDR3 spells CASSLRGRGLHRQETQYF. The CDR3 DNA sequence: TGTGCCAGCAGCTTACGGGGCAGGGGGCTTCATCGGCAAGAGACCCAGTACTTC.

This clonotype was found many times. The chain has TRBV28 and TRBJ2-7, with D possibly TRBD2 on 5 matching bases. V was trimmed by 6 bases and J by 3 bases, leaving 18 bases between them. The CDR3 length is 15 residues. From germline, CDR1 is MDHEN and CDR2 SYDVKM. The CDR3 sequence: CASSPLERRNYEQYF. CDR3 DNA: TGTGCCAGCAGCCCCCTCGAGCGGAGAAACTACGAGCAGTACTTC.

In regard to this clonotype: This may come from a read error, since a much larger clone is one base off. The chain has TRBV7-9 and TRBJ1-2; 8 nucleotides align to TRBD1. This CDR3 is built from 14 residues. CDR1 SEHNR and CDR2 FQNEAQ come from the germline V gene (reference sequence). The CDR3 DNA reads as TGTGCCAACAGCCCCCGGACAGGGCTGTATGGCTACACCTTC. Protein product: CANSPRTGLYGYTF.

This clonotype was seen more than once but under ten times. This chain joins TRBV4-1 and TRBJ2-7; TRBD2 aligns across 12 bases. CDR3 length: 15 amino acids. Per germline, CDR1 MGHRA and CDR2 YSYEKL. The J segment lost 4 bases and the V segment lost 4 bases, leaving 5 bases of the junction unmatched. Here the CDR3 DNA reads TGCGCCAGCAGCCCTCTAGCGGGGGGGCCATACGAGCAGTACTTC. Protein: CASSPLAGGPYEQYF.

The rearrangement links TRBV20-1 to TRBJ2-7; no reliable D call. This CDR3 is 11 amino acids long. Germline V gene data show CDR1 as DFQATT and CDR2 as SNEGSKA (reference sequence). Trimming pared 5 bases from V and 4 bases from J, leaving 9 bases between. The chain's CDR3 is CSASGGYEQYF. CDR3 bases: TGCAGTGCTTCAGGTGGTTACGAGCAGTACTTC.

About this clonotype: This may be a read error, as it is one base from a much larger clone. J is TRBJ1-2 and V is TRBV5-8; D gene uncertain. Trimming took off 0 bases at V and 4 bases at J, with 10 bases between the two ends. Germline-derived CDR1 and CDR2 are SGHTS and YDEGEE. CDR3 length: 14 amino acids. CDR3 in amino acids: CASSLEAGLYGYTF. The CDR3 nucleotides read TGTGCCAGCAGCTTGGAGGCGGGCCTCTATGGCTACACCTTC.

This clonotype was detected a few times. V usage is TRBV20-1 and J usage is TRBJ2-5, with 9 nucleotides matching TRBD2. Trimming removed 8 bases from V and 4 bases from J; junction bases left unmatched: 5. The CDR3 sequence is 12 residues long. Germline assignment: CDR1 DFQATT and CDR2 SNEGSKA (reference sequence). CDR3 sequence: CSPLAGPETQYF. DNA of the CDR3: TGCAGTCCACTAGCGGGCCCAGAGACCCAGTACTTC.

This clonotype was seen repeatedly, ten times or more. This chain uses TRBV7-9 with TRBJ1-1; possibly TRBD1 for D (5 bases). The germline V and J ends were trimmed by 6 bases and 1 base, with 9 bases remaining between them. The germline V gene has CDR1 SEHNR and CDR2 FQNEAQ (reference sequence). The CDR3 contains 13 residues. The DNA of the CDR3 is TGTGCCAGCAGACCGGACAAGAACACTGAAGCTTTCTTT. This sequence encodes CASRPDKNTEAFF.

Only a few counts were recorded for this clonotype. V gene TRBV5-4 combines with J gene TRBJ2-6; tentatively, D is TRBD2 (6 bases). This CDR3 is 17 amino acids long. CDR1 is SGHNT, CDR2 YYREEE, per germline (reference sequence). V lost 3 bases and J 3 bases, leaving 16 bases between the germline ends. This CDR3 reads CASSSQERAVGANVLTF. In DNA, the CDR3 is TGTGCCAGCAGCTCTCAGGAGCGGGCAGTTGGGGCCAACGTCCTGACTTTC. Variable domain in full (rest from reference TRBV5-4 and TRBJ2-6): ETGVTQSPTHLIKTRGQQVTLRCSSQSGHNTVSWYQQALGQGPQFIFQYYREEENGRGNFPPRFSGLQFPNYSSELNVNALELDDSALYLCASSSQERAVGANVLTFGAGSRLTVL.

The V gene is TRBV4-3, the J gene TRBJ2-3; D is uncertain. V was shortened by 1 base and J by 0 bases, with 8 bases between the two germline ends. Germline V CDR1 and CDR2: LGHNA, YSLEER. The CDR3 has 15 residues. The CDR3 sequence is CASSQGTVSTDTQYF. The CDR3 DNA follows: TGCGCCAGCAGCCAAGGGACGGTTAGCACAGATACGCAGTATTTT.